These 10 T cell receptor beta chains originate from one sample sequenced in a study of response to subunit inactivated influenza vaccine. TCRdb fed the RT-PCR reads into MiXCR, producing one record per CDR3 protein. The sample has about 700,000 distinct CDR3 sequences, less than 20% seen once. The specimen was PBMCs from blood, collected 11 to 12 days after vaccination. These receptors were collected from a man aged 45-60 years who received an inactivated influenza vaccine.

The CDR3 region is CASSLYTGLSSYNEQFF. CDR3 DNA: TGCGCCAGCAGCTTGTATACCGGGTTAAGCTCCTACAATGAGCAGTTCTTC. The rearrangement links TRBV5-1 to TRBJ2-1; no clear D. Deletions cut 1 base from V and 0 bases from J, with 14 bases between. Germline CDR1 reads SGHRS; CDR2 reads YFSETQ. CDR3 size: 17 residues.

This clonotype came up a few times. The genes are TRBV5-1 and TRBJ2-1; 14 positions agree with TRBD2. Unmatched junction bases numbered 3, after V lost 0 bases and J lost 4 bases. In germline, CDR1 is SGHRS, CDR2 YFSETQ. The CDR3 sequence is 17 residues long. CDR3: CASSLGGLAGGYNEQFF. In DNA form, the CDR3 reads TGCGCCAGCAGCTTGGGTGGACTAGCGGGGGGTTACAATGAGCAGTTCTTC.

This clonotype showed up many times. CDR3 sequence: CATSTGTTESPLHF. CDR3 sequence (DNA): TGTGCCACCAGCACCGGGACAACCGAATCACCCCTCCACTTT. The chain carries TRBV15 and TRBJ1-6; TRBD1 is a possible D gene (6 bases). Trimming pared 4 bases from V and 10 bases from J, leaving 14 bases between. Germline assignment: CDR1 LNHNV and CDR2 YYDKDF (reference sequence). The CDR3 covers 14 residues.

This clonotype was observed a handful of times. This CDR3 is CASSKAGQASYEQYF. The CDR3, as DNA: TGTGCCAGCAGCAAAGCAGGACAGGCCTCCTACGAGCAGTACTTC. The J gene is TRBJ2-7, the V gene TRBV7-2; TRBD1 matches 7 bases. This CDR3 comprises 15 residues. V dropped 5 bases and J dropped 0; count of bases not matched to a gene: 7. CDR1 and CDR2 (germline): SGHTA, FQGNSA.

This clonotype has only a few counts. V gene TRBV12-3 or TRBV12-4 combines with J gene TRBJ1-5; D might be TRBD1 (5 bases). Deletions cut 6 bases from V and 2 bases from J, with 14 bases between. This CDR3 comprises 15 residues. This CDR3 is CASRWDRVGNQPQHF. The CDR3 DNA sequence: TGTGCCAGCAGGTGGGACCGAGTCGGCAATCAGCCCCAGCATTTT.

This clonotype was observed a few times. This CDR3 is CSARRDLSYNEQFF. Written as DNA, the CDR3 is TGCAGTGCTAGGCGGGACTTATCCTACAATGAGCAGTTCTTC. The chain is built from TRBV20-1 and TRBJ2-1, with D possibly being TRBD2 (6 bases). This CDR3 has 14 amino acids. V was clipped by 3 bases and J by 1 base, with 10 bases between them. The germline gives CDR1 DFQATT, CDR2 SNEGSKA (reference sequence).

This clonotype was observed once. The chain is built from TRBV5-1 and TRBJ2-7; 12 nucleotides agree with TRBD1. The CDR3 totals 15 residues. The germline V gene encodes CDR1 SGHRS and CDR2 YFSETQ. V was pared by 3 bases and J by 2 bases, with 3 bases of the junction left unmatched. In DNA form, the CDR3 reads TGCGCCAGCAGCTGGCGGGACAGGGGGCCCTACGAGCAGTACTTC. It is translated as CASSWRDRGPYEQYF. Full variable domain (rest looked up from reference TRBV5-1 and TRBJ2-7): KAGVTQTPRYLIKTRGQQVTLSCSPISGHRSVSWYQQTPGQGLQFLFEYFSETQRNKGNFPGRFSGRQFSNSRSEMNVSTLELGDSALYLCASSWRDRGPYEQYFGPGTRLTVT.

This clonotype was counted a few times. V and J are TRBV5-1 and TRBJ2-1; 7 positions match TRBD2. The CDR3 covers 19 residues. Germline trimming cut 0 bases from V and 0 bases from J; bases unmatched to any gene: 12. Germline V gene sequence: CDR1 SGHRS, CDR2 YFSETQ. CDR3 loop: CASSLAASGKTRSYNEQFF. In DNA, the CDR3 is TGCGCCAGCAGCTTGGCAGCTAGCGGAAAGACTCGCTCCTACAATGAGCAGTTCTTC.

This clonotype was counted ten times or more. The CDR3 loop reads CASSQEARDRVNNEQYF. Here the CDR3 DNA reads TGCGCCAGCAGCCAAGAAGCTCGGGACAGGGTTAACAACGAGCAGTACTTC. The chain employs TRBV4-3 and TRBJ2-7, with 9 bases aligning to TRBD1. J gave up 5 bases and V 0 bases, and 11 bases lay outside the gene matches. CDR1 LGHNA and CDR2 YSLEER come from the germline V gene. The CDR3 contains 17 residues.

The CDR3 nucleotides read TGTGCCAGCAGCCAAGGTCCGGCCATGGGGTATTCACCCCTCCACTTT. Translated, it gives CASSQGPAMGYSPLHF. This chain joins TRBV14 and TRBJ1-6; D gene uncertain. This CDR3 has 16 residues. V gave up 1 base and J gave up 8 bases, with 15 bases separating them. The germline V gene has CDR1 SGHDN and CDR2 FVKESK. Variable domain in full (rest from reference TRBV14 and TRBJ1-6): EAGVTQFPSHSVIEKGQTVTLRCDPISGHDNLYWYRRVMGKEIKFLLHFVKESKQDESGMPNNRFLAERTGGTYSTLKVQPAELEDSGVYFCASSQGPAMGYSPLHFGNGTRLTVT.